This T cell receptor (beta chain) originates from a study of control samples from healthy donors and cancer patients. Assay: immunoSEQ multiplex PCR; the TCRdb copy retains only in-frame clones and omits some. This repertoire shows about 110,000 clones, 70% to 85% found once; its top ten account for 6.5%. The clonotype comes from a man between 18 and 35 years old in good health. What was sequenced was blood.

The CDR3 loop is CASSRSGGAQVGEQYF. CDR3 coding DNA: TGTGCCAGCAGCCGCAGCGGGGGGGCCCAAGTTGGCGAGCAGTACTTC. The chain combines TRBV9 with TRBJ2-7; 10 bases fit TRBD2. This CDR3 spans 16 amino acids. V shed 4 bases, J shed 6 bases, and the junction held 13 bases outside the gene matches. The germline gives CDR1 SGDLS, CDR2 YYNGEE.